The 8 T cell receptor beta chains reported below all come from one sample, sequenced in a study of cytomegalovirus exposure and HLA in healthy donors. Amplification used 60 Vbeta primers and 13 Jbeta primers. Sequenced by immunoSEQ multiplex PCR; TCRdb stores in-frame clones only, minus some. The sample shows 160,000 or so clones, around three quarters of them seen only once. The sample taken for sequencing was PBMCs. Source of these receptors: a middle-aged woman in good health and CMV-seronegative.

V and J are TRBV5-4 and TRBJ2-7; no clear D. The CDR3 extends over 13 amino acids. CDR1 SGHNT and CDR2 YYREEE come from the germline V gene (reference sequence). V was cut by 4 bases and J by 2 bases, with 10 bases left in between. CDR3 in amino acids: CASSEADPYEQYF. The DNA for the CDR3 is TGTGCCAGCAGCGAGGCAGACCCCTACGAGCAGTACTTC.

Regarding this clone: This sample includes further DNA sequences coding for the same CDR3. This sequence joins TRBV19 and TRBJ1-2, with D tentatively TRBD1 (6 bases). The V and J ends lost 5 bases and 2 bases respectively, with 9 bases between them. There are 13 residues in the CDR3. Germline CDR1 LNHDA, CDR2 SQIVND (reference sequence). Here the CDR3 reads CASSPDSNYGYTF. Here the CDR3 DNA reads TGTGCCAGTAGTCCGGACAGCAACTATGGCTACACCTTC.

The V call is TRBV30, the J call TRBJ1-3; TRBD1 is a possible D gene (5 bases). The CDR3 is 13 residues long. The V and J ends lost 3 bases and 3 bases respectively, with 9 bases between them. From germline, CDR1 is GTSNPN and CDR2 SVGIG (reference sequence). CDR3 nucleotide sequence: TGTGCCTGGAGGAAAGGGGTTGGAAACACCATATATTTT. Protein sequence: CAWRKGVGNTIYF.

The gene calls are TRBV5-1 and TRBJ2-3, with TRBD2 matching over 8 bases. Germline CDR1 and CDR2: SGHRS and YFSETQ. The junction had 16 bases not matched to a gene; V was cut back by 4 bases and J by 6 bases. There are 17 residues in the CDR3. In DNA form, the CDR3 reads TGCGCCAGCAGCGGGGCCCGGGCTAGCGGGTCGCGGGATACGCAGTATTTT. It is translated as CASSGARASGSRDTQYF.

The CDR3 here is CASSLGDRGEGNTIYF. DNA of the CDR3: TGTGCCAGCAGCCTGGGGGACAGGGGGGAAGGAAACACCATATATTTT. This rearrangement joins TRBV5-5 to TRBJ1-3, with TRBD1 matching over 11 bases. Germline CDR1 SGHKS, CDR2 YYEKEE (reference sequence). CDR3 size: 16 residues. The V segment lost 4 bases and the J segment 4 bases; nucleotides outside the gene matches: 7.

This sequence joins TRBV9 and TRBJ2-3, with D maybe TRBD2 (5 bases). There are 14 residues in the CDR3. The V end was cut by 10 bases, the J end by 2 bases, with 17 bases between. Germline V gives CDR1 SGDLS, CDR2 YYNGEE. The CDR3 sequence is CAGANGVHTDTQYF. CDR3 DNA sequence: TGTGCCGGTGCCAACGGGGTACACACAGATACGCAGTATTTT.

The sample holds a few counts of this clone. DNA for the CDR3: TGTGCCATCAGTGAGACGGTAAGCAATCAGCCCCAGCATTTT. It translates to CAISETVSNQPQHF. The chain recombines TRBV10-3 with TRBJ1-5; D is unclear. This CDR3 has 14 amino acids. Germline CDR1 reads ENHRY; CDR2 reads SYGVKD. Trimming stripped 2 bases from V and 1 base from J, with 6 bases between.

The chain joins TRBV5-5 to TRBJ2-1; 9 nucleotides align to TRBD1. The CDR3 runs 15 residues. The trim removed 3 bases at V and 8 bases at J, leaving 9 bases unmatched. The V gene's germline CDR1 is SGHKS and CDR2 YYEKEE (reference sequence). The CDR3 bases are TGTGCCAGCAGCTGGGAGGGACAGGGAGGGGATGAGCAGTTCTTC. This encodes CASSWEGQGGDEQFF.